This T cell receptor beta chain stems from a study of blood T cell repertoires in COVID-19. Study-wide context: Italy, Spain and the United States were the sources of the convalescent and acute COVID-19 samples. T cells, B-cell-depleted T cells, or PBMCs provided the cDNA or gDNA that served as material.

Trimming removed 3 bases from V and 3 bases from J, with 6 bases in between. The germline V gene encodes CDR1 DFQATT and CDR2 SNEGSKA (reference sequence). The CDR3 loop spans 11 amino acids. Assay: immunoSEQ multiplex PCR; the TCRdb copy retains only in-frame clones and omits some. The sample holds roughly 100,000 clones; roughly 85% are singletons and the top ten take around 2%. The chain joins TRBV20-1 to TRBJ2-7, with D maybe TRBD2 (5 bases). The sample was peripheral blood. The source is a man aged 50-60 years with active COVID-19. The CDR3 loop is CSASEGYEQYF. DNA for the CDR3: TGCAGTGCTAGCGAGGGCTACGAGCAGTACTTC.